This is a list of T cell receptor beta chains from one sample in a study of blood T cell repertoires in COVID-19. Method: immunoSEQ multiplex PCR; TCRdb's copy keeps in-frame clones and lacks some. Of around 100,000 clones in the sample, 70% to 80% were seen once. The sequencing sample was made of peripheral blood. These receptor sequences come from a man between 65 and 85 years old with active or convalescent COVID-19. Both conserved end residues are part of each CDR3. D genes are given only for firm matches. The size entry is marked missing in some rows and otherwise reads once, few, many or a size class.

D	V	J	length	size	DNA	CDR3
-	TRBV7-9	TRBJ1-1	15	-	TGTGCCAGCAGCTCCCGGGGGGGGGAGAACACTGAAGCTTTCTTT	CASSSRGGENTEAFF
-	TRBV7-2	TRBJ2-1	13	-	TGTGCCAGCAGCTTAGGACAGGCGGAGGAGCAGTTCTTC	CASSLGQAEEQFF
TRBD1	TRBV18	TRBJ1-6	15	-	TGTGCCAGCTCACCCCGACAGGACAGGAGTTCACCCCTCCACTTT	CASSPRQDRSSPLHF
TRBD2	TRBV24-1	TRBJ2-5	16	-	TGTGCCACCAGTGATTTGACTAGCGGGTCACAAGAGACCCAGTACTTC	CATSDLTSGSQETQYF
-	TRBV2	TRBJ2-6	14	-	TGTGCCAGCAGTGCTCGTTCCGGGGCCAACGTCCTGACTTTC	CASSARSGANVLTF
-	TRBV4-2	TRBJ2-2	12	-	TGTGCCAGCAGCCACTCTACCGGGGAGCTGTTTTTT	CASSHSTGELFF
TRBD1	TRBV3-1/TRBV3-2	TRBJ1-6	17	-	TGTGCCAGCAGCCAAGCGGGACAGGCGAACTATAATTCACCCCTCCACTTT	CASSQAGQANYNSPLHF
TRBD2	TRBV5-1	TRBJ2-1	20	-	TGCGCCAGCAGCGCACTTGTGAGAAGCGGGAGAACCAGCTCCTACAATGAGCAGTTCTTC	CASSALVRSGRTSSYNEQFF
-	TRBV15	TRBJ2-7	15	-	TGTGCCACCAGCAGGGGGAGAGAGACTTCCTACGAGCAGTACTTC	CATSRGRETSYEQYF
-	TRBV15	TRBJ1-5	15	once	TGTGCCACCAGCGGTGGGGGCACAGGGCATCAGCCCCAGCATTTT	CATSGGGTGHQPQHF
-	TRBV9	TRBJ2-5	14	-	TGTGCCAGCAGCGTAGTCGGAGGACAAGAGACCCAGTACTTC	CASSVVGGQETQYF
-	TRBV5-1	TRBJ2-1	19	-	TGCGCCAGCAGCTTGGCCAGTGCGGTCAAACTAAGCTCCTACAATGAGCAGTTCTTC	CASSLASAVKLSSYNEQFF
TRBD1	TRBV29-1	TRBJ1-5	15	few	TGCAGCGTCGGAGAACAGGGGAATAGCAATCAGCCCCAGCATTTT	CSVGEQGNSNQPQHF